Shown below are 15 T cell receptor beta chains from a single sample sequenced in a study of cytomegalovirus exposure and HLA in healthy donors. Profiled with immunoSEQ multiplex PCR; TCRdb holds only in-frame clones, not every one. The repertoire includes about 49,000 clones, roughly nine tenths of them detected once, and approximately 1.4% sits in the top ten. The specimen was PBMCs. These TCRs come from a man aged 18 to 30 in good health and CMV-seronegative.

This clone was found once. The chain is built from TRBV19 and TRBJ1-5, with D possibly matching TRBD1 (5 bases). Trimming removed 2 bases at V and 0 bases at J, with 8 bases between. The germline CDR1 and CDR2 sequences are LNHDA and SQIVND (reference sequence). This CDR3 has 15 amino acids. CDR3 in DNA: TGTGCCAGTAGTATAACGGGGGATAGCAATCAGCCCCAGCATTTT. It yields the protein CASSITGDSNQPQHF.

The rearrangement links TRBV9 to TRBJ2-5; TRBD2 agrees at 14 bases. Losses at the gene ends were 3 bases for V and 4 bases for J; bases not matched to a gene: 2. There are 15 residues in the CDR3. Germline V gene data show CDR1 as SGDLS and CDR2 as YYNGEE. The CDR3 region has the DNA TGTGCCAGCAGCGCGGGACTAGCGGGGGTAGAGACCCAGTACTTC. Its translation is CASSAGLAGVETQYF.

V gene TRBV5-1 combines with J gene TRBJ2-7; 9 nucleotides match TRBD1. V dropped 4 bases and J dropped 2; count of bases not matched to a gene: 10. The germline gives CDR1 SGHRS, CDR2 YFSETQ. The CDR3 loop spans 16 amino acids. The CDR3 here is CASSRDIRDRAYEQYF. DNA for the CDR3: TGCGCCAGCAGCAGAGACATCCGGGACAGGGCCTACGAGCAGTACTTC.

CDR3 nucleotide sequence: TGTGCCAGCAGCCCAACTAGGCGGCGGGGAACAGATACGCAGTATTTT. Amino acid sequence: CASSPTRRRGTDTQYF. V and J are TRBV9 and TRBJ2-3; maybe TRBD2 (6 bases). V lost 4 bases to trimming and J lost 3 bases, with 18 bases between them. In germline, CDR1 is SGDLS, CDR2 YYNGEE. The CDR3 sequence is 16 residues long.

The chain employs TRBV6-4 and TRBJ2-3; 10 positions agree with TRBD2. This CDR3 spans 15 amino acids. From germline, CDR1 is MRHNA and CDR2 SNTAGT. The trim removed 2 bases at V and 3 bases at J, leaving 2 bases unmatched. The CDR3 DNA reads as TGTGCCAGCAGTGACCGACTAGCGGGTACAGATACGCAGTATTTT. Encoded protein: CASSDRLAGTDTQYF.

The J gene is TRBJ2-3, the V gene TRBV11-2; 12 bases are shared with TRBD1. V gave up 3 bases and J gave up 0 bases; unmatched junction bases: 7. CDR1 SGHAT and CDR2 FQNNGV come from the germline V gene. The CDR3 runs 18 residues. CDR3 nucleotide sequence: TGTGCCAGCAGCTTGGGACAGGGGGCTGGACCCAGCACAGATACGCAGTATTTT. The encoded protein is CASSLGQGAGPSTDTQYF.

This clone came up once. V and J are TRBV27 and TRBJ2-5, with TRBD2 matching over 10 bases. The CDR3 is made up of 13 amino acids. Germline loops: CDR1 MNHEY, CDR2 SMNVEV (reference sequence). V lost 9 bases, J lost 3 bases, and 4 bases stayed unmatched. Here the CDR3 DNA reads TGTGCCAGTGGGCTAGCGGGAGAAGAGACCCAGTACTTC. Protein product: CASGLAGEETQYF.

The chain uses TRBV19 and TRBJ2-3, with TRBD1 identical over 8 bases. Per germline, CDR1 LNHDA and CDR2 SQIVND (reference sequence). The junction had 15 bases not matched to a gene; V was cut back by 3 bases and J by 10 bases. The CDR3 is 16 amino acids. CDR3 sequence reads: CASSMRGSGGIPAQYF. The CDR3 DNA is TGTGCCAGTAGTATGCGAGGGTCAGGGGGCATTCCTGCGCAGTATTTT.

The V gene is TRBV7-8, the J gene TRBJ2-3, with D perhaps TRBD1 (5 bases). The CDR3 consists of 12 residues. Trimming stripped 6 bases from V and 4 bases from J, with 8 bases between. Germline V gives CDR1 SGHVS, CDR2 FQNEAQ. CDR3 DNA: TGTGCCAGCAGTCAAGGGGCAGATACGCAGTATTTT. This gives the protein CASSQGADTQYF.

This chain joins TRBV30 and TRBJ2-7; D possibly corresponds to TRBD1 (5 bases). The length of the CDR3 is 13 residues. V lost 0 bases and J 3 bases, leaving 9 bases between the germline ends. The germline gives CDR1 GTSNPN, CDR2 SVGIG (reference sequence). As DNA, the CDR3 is TGTGCCTGGAGTGTGGGCCAGGGCTACGAGCAGTACTTC. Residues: CAWSVGQGYEQYF.

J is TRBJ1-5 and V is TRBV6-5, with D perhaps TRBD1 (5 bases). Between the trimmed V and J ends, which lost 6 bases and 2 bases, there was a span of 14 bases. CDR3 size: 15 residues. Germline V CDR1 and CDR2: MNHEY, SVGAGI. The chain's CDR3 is CASSRVQGGNQPQHF. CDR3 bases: TGTGCCAGCAGCCGTGTGCAGGGCGGCAATCAGCCCCAGCATTTT.

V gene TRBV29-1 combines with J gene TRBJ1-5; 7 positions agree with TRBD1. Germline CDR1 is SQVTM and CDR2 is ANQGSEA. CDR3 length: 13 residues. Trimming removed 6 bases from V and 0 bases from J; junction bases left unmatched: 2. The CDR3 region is CSVGTDSNQPQHF. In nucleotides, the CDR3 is TGCAGCGTGGGGACAGATAGCAATCAGCCCCAGCATTTT.

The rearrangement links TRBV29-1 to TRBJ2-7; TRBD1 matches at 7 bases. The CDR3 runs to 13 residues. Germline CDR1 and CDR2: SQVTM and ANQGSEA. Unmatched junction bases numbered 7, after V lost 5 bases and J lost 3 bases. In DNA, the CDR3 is TGCAGCGTTAAGGGACAGTCCCTCTACGAGCAGTACTTC. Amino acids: CSVKGQSLYEQYF.

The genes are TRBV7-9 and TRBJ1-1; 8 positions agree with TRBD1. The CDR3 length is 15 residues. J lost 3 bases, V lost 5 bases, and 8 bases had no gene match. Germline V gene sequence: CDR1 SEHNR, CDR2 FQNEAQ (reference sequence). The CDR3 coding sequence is TGTGCCAGCAGCCCTCGGGACAGGTCTTACACTGAAGCTTTCTTT. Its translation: CASSPRDRSYTEAFF.

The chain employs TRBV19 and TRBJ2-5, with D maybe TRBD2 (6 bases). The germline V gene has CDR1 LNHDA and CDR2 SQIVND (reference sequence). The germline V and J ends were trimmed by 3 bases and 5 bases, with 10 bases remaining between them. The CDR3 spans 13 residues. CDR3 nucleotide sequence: TGTGCCAGTAGTATGCCGGGGGAGGAGACCCAGTACTTC. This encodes CASSMPGEETQYF.